The T cell receptor beta chain described here comes from a study of control samples from healthy donors and cancer patients (dated by TCRdb to 2018 to 2020). Libraries were constructed by the immunoSEQ multiplex PCR assay. TCRdb holds this immuneACCESS table with in-frame rearrangements only. Some clones are missing; in checked studies, unresolved V genes explain under half, and the rest has no known cause. The sample table holds 5,000 to 6,500 clones, of which 80% to 90% were seen once. The top ten clones comprise around 7.5% of the sample. This clone was seen more than once but under ten times. Its antigen target is currently unknown. Per-base qualities were not stored, and no clone one base away is much larger. Trimming leaves V shorter by 5 bases and J shorter by 4 bases, with the junction holding 11 bases beyond the gene matches. Via the germline V gene, CDR1 is MNHGY and CDR2 SVAAGI. The CDR3 covers 15 residues, taking in both the cysteine and the phenylalanine. The CDR3 DNA has 45 bases and is translated from base 1.

The receptor was derived from a female donor with lung cancer. Recombination linked TRBV6-9 to TRBJ2-7; 7 bases in the junction line up with TRBD1. The sample consisted of formalin-fixed, paraffin-embedded tissue. Read as DNA, the sequence is TGTGCCAGCAGTCGCGTGACAGGGCTTTTTTACGAGCAGTACTTC. The resulting protein is CASSRVTGLFYEQYF.